A selection of T cell receptor beta chains follows, all from one sample in a study of shared clonotypes between healthy human individuals. Only in-frame clones appear in the TCRdb table, and some are missing; sequencing was by immunoSEQ multiplex PCR. The sample carries hundreds of thousands of clones, approximately 96% recorded once. Sequencing used naive CD8+ T cells sorted from blood. The receptors shown here come from a woman under 40 in good health. Both conserved end residues are part of each CDR3. The D gene is left open where the match is weak. Some rows mark clone size as missing; the rest say once, few, many or name a class of expanded clone.

TRBD2	.	TRBV19	TRBJ2-3	TGTGCCAGTAGCTCCCGGGGACTAGCATTGGATACGCAGTATTTT	CASSSRGLALDTQYF
.	.	TRBV4-2	TRBJ1-1	TGTGCCAGCAGCACCGAAGGGTACACTGAAGCTTTCTTT	CASSTEGYTEAFF
TRBD1	.	TRBV29-1	TRBJ2-1	TGCAGCGTCGGGACAGGCCCATACAATGAGCAGTTCTTC	CSVGTGPYNEQFF
.	.	TRBV6-7	TRBJ2-1	TGTGCCAGCAGTTACTTCCCAAACAATGAGCAGTTCTTC	CASSYFPNNEQFF
.	.	TRBV6-5	TRBJ2-3	TGTGCCAGCAGTTACTTCCCAGGAAGGGATACGCAGTATTTT	CASSYFPGRDTQYF
.	.	TRBV9	TRBJ2-2	TGTGCCAGCAGCGCGGGAGCCGGGGAGCTGTTTTTT	CASSAGAGELFF
.	.	TRBV28	TRBJ2-2	TGTGCCAGCAGTGTTGGAAGGAACGGGGAGCTGTTTTTT	CASSVGRNGELFF
TRBD1	once	TRBV7-9	TRBJ2-3	TGTGCCAGCAGCAAATCCTCAGGGGGCCTGGTCACAGATACGCAGTATTTT	CASSKSSGGLVTDTQYF
.	.	TRBV10-1	TRBJ2-1	TGCGCCAGCAGTGATGCCGCTGTCTCCTACAATGAGCAGTTCTTC	CASSDAAVSYNEQFF
.	.	TRBV7-9	TRBJ2-3	TGTGCCAGCAGCCCCATGGTAGATACGCAGTATTTT	CASSPMVDTQYF